This TCR beta chain was sequenced for a study of T cells in Graves' hyperthyroidism and ophthalmopathy. The CDR3 runs to 12 residues. The germline CDR1 and CDR2 sequences are SNHLY and FYNNEI. Amplified TCR beta CDR3 regions came from RNA transcripts. The HTBI set primed first-round TCR CDR3 RT-PCR. TCRdb re-called the multiplex PCR reads with MiXCR, one entry per CDR3 protein. The sample includes some 600,000 distinct CDR3 sequences, just over 45% of them seen just once. There are many counts of this clonotype. An end of the junction does not agree with germline; a read error may underlie this. The chain carries TRBV2 and TRBJ2-7; 7 bases match TRBD1. This clonotype originated in a woman in her late teens or twenties with Graves' hyperthyroidism. The source material was peripheral blood or thyroid tissue (not recorded which). CDR3 nucleotide sequence: TGTGCCAGCACTGAAAACAGGGGCGAGCAGTACTTC. Translated, it gives CASTENRGEQYF.